A single sample gave rise to the 16 T cell receptor beta chains below, sequenced in a study of T cells in Graves' hyperthyroidism and ophthalmopathy. What was amplified from RNA transcripts were TCR beta CDR3 regions. The HTBI primer set drove a first-round RT-PCR of the TCR CDR3. TCRdb itself ran the multiplex PCR reads through MiXCR, one entry per CDR3 protein. The sample has approximately 720,000 distinct CDR3 sequences, about 19% seen once. What was sequenced was blood. These receptors were obtained from a woman aged 50 to 60 with Graves' hyperthyroidism that later progressed to Graves' ophthalmopathy.

In its sample, this clonotype was seen many times. The chain has TRBV2 and TRBJ2-1; 8 bases map to TRBD2. CDR1 SNHLY and CDR2 FYNNEI come from the germline V gene. V was clipped by 6 bases and J by 4 bases; unmatched bases: 5. The CDR3 is 14 amino acids. CDR3 in amino acids: CASSGLAEYNEQFF. CDR3 bases: TGTGCCAGCAGCGGACTAGCTGAGTACAATGAGCAGTTCTTC.

Ten or more counts support this clonotype. The chain couples TRBV24-1 to TRBJ2-1; 12 positions agree with TRBD2. Germline V gene lookup returns CDR1 KGHDR and CDR2 SFDVKD. The CDR3 contains 15 residues. V shed 10 bases, J shed 9 bases, and the junction held 12 bases outside the gene matches. The DNA for the CDR3 is TGTGCCACGGGAGGGCTAGCGGGGGGGCAAGCTGAGCAGTTCTTC. Its protein product is CATGGLAGGQAEQFF.

This clonotype was recorded many times. The CDR3 is CASSPRSQAYEQYF. The CDR3 nucleotides are TGTGCCAGCAGCCCAAGGTCTCAGGCCTACGAGCAGTACTTC. This chain uses TRBV7-2 with TRBJ2-7; the D is unclear. Between the trimmed V and J ends, which lost 5 bases and 2 bases, there was a span of 13 bases. The germline CDR1 and CDR2 sequences are SGHTA and FQGNSA. There are 14 residues in the CDR3.

Many counts were recorded for this clonotype. The chain uses TRBV5-1 and TRBJ1-1; 11 bases line up with TRBD1. The germline V gene encodes CDR1 SGHRS and CDR2 YFSETQ. Trimming cost V 6 bases and J 3 bases; bases outside gene matches: 7. This CDR3 is built from 15 residues. The CDR3 is CASTLDRGQDTEAFF. As DNA, the CDR3 is TGCGCCAGCACCCTGGACAGGGGGCAGGACACTGAAGCTTTCTTT.

In this sample, this clonotype turned up many times. J is TRBJ2-5 and V is TRBV2; weak D call: TRBD2 (5 bases). V dropped 2 bases and J dropped 4 bases, with 8 bases sitting between them. The CDR3 covers 13 residues. Germline CDR1 reads SNHLY; CDR2 reads FYNNEI. CDR3 bases: TGTGCCAGCAGTGAACTAGCTGCAGAGACCCAGTACTTC. This encodes CASSELAAETQYF.

The chain combines TRBV6-5 with TRBJ2-7; possibly TRBD1 or TRBD2 for D (5 bases each). Germline CDR1 reads MNHEY; CDR2 reads SVGAGI. The CDR3 totals 16 residues. Trimming pared 2 bases from V and 7 bases from J, leaving 21 bases between. CDR3 region: CASSYPPGRKNGEQYF. Written as DNA, the CDR3 is TGTGCCAGCAGTTACCCGCCGGGACGGAAGAACGGGGAGCAGTACTTC.

This clonotype came up a few times. V and J are TRBV29-1 and TRBJ1-1; D is unclear. V was pared by 1 base and J by 2 bases, with 5 bases between. Looked up from germline, CDR1 is SQVTM and CDR2 is ANQGSEA. The CDR3 is made up of 12 amino acids. CDR3 region: CSVEGDNTEAFF. The CDR3 region has the DNA TGCAGCGTTGAAGGGGATAACACTGAAGCTTTCTTT. Complete variable domain (other parts from reference TRBV29-1 and TRBJ1-1): SAVISQKPSRDICQRGTSLTIQCQVDSQVTMMFWYRQQPGQSLTLIATANQGSEATYESGFVIDKFPISRPNLTFSTLTVSNMSPEDSSIYLCSVEGDNTEAFFGQGTRLTVV.

This clonotype was detected only a few times. The CDR3 nucleotides are TGCGCCAGCAGCTTGTACAGGCAGAACACTGAAGCTTTCTTT. Translation: CASSLYRQNTEAFF. V usage is TRBV5-1 and J usage is TRBJ1-1, with D possibly TRBD1 on 5 matching bases. Germline values: CDR1 SGHRS, CDR2 YFSETQ. V lost 1 base and J lost 1, with 8 bases in between. The CDR3 is 14 amino acids.

This clonotype was detected once. With a much larger clone just one base away, this may be a read error. V and J are TRBV12-3 or TRBV12-4 and TRBJ1-2; 9 bases are shared with TRBD1. CDR3 size: 15 residues. The CDR3 region has the DNA TGTGCCAGCAGTTTCCGAGGGACAGGGAACTATAGCTACACCTTC. It encodes CASSFRGTGNYSYTF.

The V and J genes are TRBV2 and TRBJ2-2; TRBD2 is a possible D gene (5 bases). CDR3 length equals 12 residues. V was shortened by 10 bases and J by 5 bases, with 11 bases between the two germline ends. Germline lookup yields CDR1 SNHLY and CDR2 FYNNEI. In DNA, the CDR3 is TGTGCCACCCCCGGGGAGACCGGGGAGCTGTTTTTT. Translating it yields CATPGETGELFF.

The CDR3 sequence is CASRFGPTPSSGANVLTF. In DNA, the CDR3 is TGTGCCAGTAGATTCGGTCCAACTCCAAGCTCTGGGGCCAACGTCCTGACTTTC. The chain has TRBV19 and TRBJ2-6; D is undetermined. The CDR3 loop spans 18 amino acids. V lost 6 bases and J lost 0, with 18 bases in between. Per the germline V gene, CDR1 is LNHDA and CDR2 is SQIVND (reference sequence).

In its sample, this clonotype was seen a few times. The J gene is TRBJ2-3, the V gene TRBV9; D unresolved. Germline V CDR1 and CDR2: SGDLS, YYNGEE. The CDR3 spans 15 residues. V lost 0 bases and J lost 2, with 10 bases in between. CDR3 residues: CASSVEPTPTDTQYF. In nucleotides, the CDR3 is TGTGCCAGCAGCGTAGAGCCTACCCCCACAGATACGCAGTATTTT.

The DNA for the CDR3 is TGTGCCAGCACTTGGTGGGGACGGGGTTTTAGCACAGATACGCAGTATTTT. It is translated as CASTWWGRGFSTDTQYF. The rearrangement joins TRBV6-2 or TRBV6-3 to TRBJ2-3, with D perhaps TRBD1 or TRBD2 (5 bases each). V lost 7 bases and J 0 bases, leaving 20 bases between the germline ends. Germline V CDR1 and CDR2: MNHEY, SVGEGT. The length of the CDR3 is 17 residues.

Many counts were recorded for this clonotype. The V and J genes are TRBV15 and TRBJ2-7, with D maybe TRBD1 (6 bases). Between the trimmed V and J ends, which lost 0 bases and 2 bases, there was a span of 20 bases. Germline assignment: CDR1 LNHNV and CDR2 YYDKDF (reference sequence). This CDR3 has 18 residues. Here the CDR3 reads CATSRDMPGEGMTYEQYF. The CDR3 coding sequence is TGTGCCACCAGCAGAGATATGCCAGGGGAAGGGATGACCTACGAGCAGTACTTC.

This clonotype has a count of ten or more. The rearrangement joins TRBV11-2 to TRBJ2-5; unclear D gene. The CDR3 runs to 14 residues. Germline V gene data show CDR1 as SGHAT and CDR2 as FQNNGV. Trimming cost V 0 bases and J 1 base, with 6 bases left between them. CDR3 region: CASSLDLTQETQYF. The CDR3 DNA sequence: TGTGCCAGCAGCTTAGATCTTACCCAAGAGACCCAGTACTTC.

Concerning this clonotype: A read error is possible here, since a much larger clone lies one base away. The chain recombines TRBV11-2 with TRBJ1-5; possible D gene TRBD1, 6 bases. The CDR3 is made up of 15 amino acids. With 0 bases removed from V and 7 bases from J, the gap between germline ends came to 13 bases. Germline lookup yields CDR1 SGHAT and CDR2 FQNNGV. CDR3 in DNA: TGTGCCAGCAGCTTAGATCGGGGGGCTAGGCAGCCCCAGCATTTT. Translated, it gives CASSLDRGARQPQHF. Variable domain in full (rest from reference TRBV11-2 and TRBJ1-5): EAGVAQSPRYKIIEKRQSVAFWCNPISGHATLYWYQQILGQGPKLLIQFQNNGVVDDSQLPKDRFSAERLKGVDSTLKIQPAKLEDSAVYLCASSLDRGARQPQHFGDGTRLSIL.